The 12 T cell receptor beta chains listed next were all sequenced from one sample in a study of vaccination effects on CD4 cells after COVID-19. Sequencing in the ViraFEST assay came after antigen-specific CD4+ T cells had been expanded with viral peptide pools, which were used to stimulate PBMC. Following a roughly eleven-day culture, CD4+ T cells were purified. Each participant was administered two doses of either the BNT162b2 or the mRNA-1273 vaccine. The table came from immunoSEQ multiplex PCR; TCRdb's copy has only in-frame clones and leaves some out. The sample yields 9,500 to 15,000 clones, approximately 75% seen once. These receptors are not linked to any known antigen. Sequencing used CD4+ T cells from PBMCs cultured with SARS-CoV-2 spike peptides, obtained after COVID-19 vaccination. These TCRs come from a human donor who received a COVID-19 vaccine.

The chain combines TRBV6-5 with TRBJ2-5; TRBD2 matches at 12 bases. Germline CDR1 MNHEY, CDR2 SVGAGI. The CDR3 spans 15 residues. J gave up 6 bases and V 6 bases, and 8 bases lay outside the gene matches. The CDR3 region is CASSTSGGPRKTQYF. CDR3 in DNA: TGTGCCAGCAGCACTAGCGGGGGGCCCCGAAAGACCCAGTACTTC.

The chain uses TRBV6-5 and TRBJ2-2, with D maybe TRBD1 (6 bases). The CDR3 consists of 14 residues. CDR1 is MNHEY, CDR2 SVGAGI, per germline. Between the trimmed V and J ends, which lost 0 bases and 7 bases, there was a span of 9 bases. CDR3 nucleotides: TGTGCCAGCAGTTACTCAACAGGGTTCGGGGAGCTGTTTTTT. This sequence encodes CASSYSTGFGELFF.

This clone showed up just a few times. This CDR3 is also generated by other DNA sequences in the sample. V usage is TRBV5-1 and J usage is TRBJ2-7; D perhaps matches TRBD2 (6 bases). Germline CDR1 SGHRS, CDR2 YFSETQ. V shed 4 bases and J shed 2 bases, with 13 bases lying between them. This CDR3 has 14 residues. The CDR3 spells CASSLTGLTYEQYF. DNA for the CDR3: TGCGCCAGCAGCCTTACGGGACTTACCTACGAGCAGTACTTC.

The J gene is TRBJ1-6, the V gene TRBV7-2; D is uncertain. The CDR3 spans 13 residues. V was cut by 5 bases and J by 13 bases, with 15 bases left in between. The germline V gene has CDR1 SGHTA and CDR2 FQGNSA. The CDR3 here is CASSTEPTSPLHF. The CDR3 coding sequence is TGTGCCAGCAGCACCGAACCTACAAGTCCCCTCCACTTT.

The table lists this clone with a few counts. DNA of the CDR3: TGTGCCAGCAGCTCTGGACTAGCGGGGGTAGCCTACGAGCAGTACTTC. This translates into CASSSGLAGVAYEQYF. The rearrangement joins TRBV7-9 to TRBJ2-7; 13 positions match TRBD2. This CDR3 region has 16 residues. The germline V gene encodes CDR1 SEHNR and CDR2 FQNEAQ (reference sequence). V shed 4 bases and J 2 bases; nucleotides not matched to a gene: 5.

The chain uses TRBV19 and TRBJ1-1; D unclear. This CDR3 is 15 amino acids long. Germline V gene sequence: CDR1 LNHDA, CDR2 SQIVND (reference sequence). The ends were cut back, 5 bases at V and 5 bases at J, with 18 bases in the middle. The CDR3: CASSPIMGRGTEAFF. The CDR3 DNA sequence: TGTGCCAGTAGTCCGATAATGGGGAGAGGGACTGAAGCTTTCTTT.

The chain combines TRBV29-1 with TRBJ1-5, with D perhaps TRBD1 (6 bases). Germline values: CDR1 SQVTM, CDR2 ANQGSEA. CDR3 size: 13 residues. V was clipped by 0 bases and J by 7 bases, with 10 bases between them. In DNA, the CDR3 is TGCAGCGTTGAAGAGTTAGGGGGACAGCCCCAGCATTTT. This translates into CSVEELGGQPQHF.

This chain connects TRBV4-3 to TRBJ1-4, with 9 bases fitting TRBD1. V lost 4 bases to trimming and J lost 7 bases; unmatched junction nucleotides: 10. CDR3 length: 16 amino acids. Germline V lookup: CDR1 LGHNA, CDR2 YSLEER. The CDR3 DNA sequence: TGCGCCAGCAGCCCCCTCATAGGGACAGGGAGTGAAAAACTGTTTTTT. It yields the protein CASSPLIGTGSEKLFF.

V usage is TRBV9 and J usage is TRBJ2-5, with D maybe TRBD2 (5 bases). The CDR3 covers 15 residues. Germline CDR1 and CDR2: SGDLS and YYNGEE. Trimming cost V 6 bases and J 5 bases, with 20 bases left between them. The CDR3 DNA reads as TGTGCCAGCACCCCCGGCAGGTTAACGGGGGAGACCCAGTACTTC. Translated, it gives CASTPGRLTGETQYF.

V is TRBV9 and J is TRBJ2-1; the D is unclear. The germline gives CDR1 SGDLS, CDR2 YYNGEE. The V and J ends lost 4 bases and 1 base respectively, with 12 bases between them. The CDR3 spans 15 residues. The CDR3 coding sequence is TGTGCCAGCAGCCCGCGCCCAGCGTCCTACAATGAGCAGTTCTTC. Translating gives CASSPRPASYNEQFF.

V usage is TRBV5-6 and J usage is TRBJ1-2, with 8 bases identical to TRBD1. Looked up from germline, CDR1 is SGHDT and CDR2 is YYEEEE. The ends lost 6 bases at V and 4 bases at J; junction bases unmatched: 5. This CDR3 spans 13 amino acids. The CDR3 sequence is CASKNRGAYGYTF. CDR3 DNA: TGTGCCAGCAAAAACAGGGGGGCCTATGGCTACACCTTC. The full variable domain, rest sourced from reference TRBV5-6 and TRBJ1-2, is DAGVTQSPTHLIKTRGQQVTLRCSPKSGHDTVSWYQQALGQGPQFIFQYYEEEERQRGNFPDRFSGHQFPNYSSELNVNALLLGDSALYLCASKNRGAYGYTFGSGTRLTVV.

The rearrangement joins TRBV6-2 or TRBV6-3 to TRBJ2-1; weak D call: TRBD2 (6 bases). There are 16 residues in the CDR3. Germline CDR1 reads MNHEY; CDR2 reads SVGEGT. The V end lost 2 bases, the J end lost 5 bases, and 16 bases lay between the germline ends. CDR3 nucleotide sequence: TGTGCCAGCAGTTACCGGGGTAGCGGAGAAAACAATGAGCAGTTCTTC. This gives the protein CASSYRGSGENNEQFF.